Sequencing of this TCR beta chain was carried out in a study of blood T cells in healthy people across ages. The study, taken as a whole, reports: Investigators viewed diversity estimates from one million T cells as underestimates, the study reported. When set beside aged donors, long-lived donors presented more naive CD4+ cells and higher diversity. Roughly linear age-related decline in beta diversity appeared, significant by age approximately 40.

The CDR3 spans 15 residues. Germline CDR1 reads LGHNA; CDR2 reads YNFKEQ. Trimming took 5 bases from V and 4 from J, leaving 15 bases between them. Through a sample-barcoded 5' primer and a J-beta primer mix, a second PCR was run for roughly 6 to 12 cycles. Each sample yielded at least 3 million CDR3-containing paired-end reads. One entry per CDR3 protein results from TCRdb running MiXCR on the 5' RACE reads. The repertoire holds 540,000 or so distinct CDR3 sequences, with approximately 27% as singletons. On this clonotype: The antigen remains undetermined.

Sequenced sample: blood. The chain links TRBV4-2 to TRBJ2-1, with D uncertain. The clonotype was recovered from a woman in her 70s in good health. CDR3 bases: TGTGCCAGCAGCTCTACATCCAGTGCATACAATGAGCAGTTCTTC. Encoded protein: CASSSTSSAYNEQFF.